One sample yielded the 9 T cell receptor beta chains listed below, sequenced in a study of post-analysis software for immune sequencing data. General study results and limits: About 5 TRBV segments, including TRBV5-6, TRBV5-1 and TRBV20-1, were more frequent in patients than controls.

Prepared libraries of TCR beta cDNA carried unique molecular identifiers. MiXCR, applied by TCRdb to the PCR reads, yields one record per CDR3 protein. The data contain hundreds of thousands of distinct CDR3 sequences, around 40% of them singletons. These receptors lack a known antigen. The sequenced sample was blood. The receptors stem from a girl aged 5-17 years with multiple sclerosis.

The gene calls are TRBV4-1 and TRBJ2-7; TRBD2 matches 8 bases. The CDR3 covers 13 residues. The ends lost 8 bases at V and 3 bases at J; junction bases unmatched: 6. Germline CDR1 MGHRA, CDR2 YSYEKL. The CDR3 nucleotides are TGCGCCAGCGGCGGGGGGAGAGTCTACGAGCAGTACTTC. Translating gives CASGGGRVYEQYF.

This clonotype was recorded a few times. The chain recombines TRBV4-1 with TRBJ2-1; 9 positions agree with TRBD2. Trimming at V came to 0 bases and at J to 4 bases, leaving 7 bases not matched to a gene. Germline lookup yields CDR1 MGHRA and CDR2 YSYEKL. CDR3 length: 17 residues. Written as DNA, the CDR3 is TGCGCCAGCAGCCAAGAGAACGGACTAGCGAGGTACAATGAGCAGTTCTTC. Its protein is CASSQENGLARYNEQFF.

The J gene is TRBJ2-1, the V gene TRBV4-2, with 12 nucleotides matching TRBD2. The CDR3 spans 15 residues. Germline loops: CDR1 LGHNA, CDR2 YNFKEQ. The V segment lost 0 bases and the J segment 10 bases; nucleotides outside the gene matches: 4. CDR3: CASSQDLAGGLEQFF. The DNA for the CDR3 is TGTGCCAGCAGCCAAGATCTAGCGGGAGGGTTGGAGCAGTTCTTC.

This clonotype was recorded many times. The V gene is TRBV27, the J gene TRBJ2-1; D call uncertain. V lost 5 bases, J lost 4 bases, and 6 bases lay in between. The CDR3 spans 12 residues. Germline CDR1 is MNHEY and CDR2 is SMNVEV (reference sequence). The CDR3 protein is CASSRGYNEQFF. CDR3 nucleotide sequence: TGTGCCAGCAGTCGTGGATACAATGAGCAGTTCTTC.

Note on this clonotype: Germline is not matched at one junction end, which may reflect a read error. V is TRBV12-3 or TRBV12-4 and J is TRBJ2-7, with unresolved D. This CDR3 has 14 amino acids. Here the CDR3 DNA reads TGTGCCAGCAGTTTATCCACTAACTCCTACGAGCGGTACTTC. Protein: CASSLSTNSYERYF.

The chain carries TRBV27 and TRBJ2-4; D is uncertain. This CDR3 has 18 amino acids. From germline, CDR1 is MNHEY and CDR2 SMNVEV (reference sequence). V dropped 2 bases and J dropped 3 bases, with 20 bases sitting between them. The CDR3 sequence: CASSLRLLPRIDKNIQYF. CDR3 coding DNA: TGTGCCAGCAGTTTACGGTTGTTGCCCCGGATCGACAAAAACATTCAGTACTTC.

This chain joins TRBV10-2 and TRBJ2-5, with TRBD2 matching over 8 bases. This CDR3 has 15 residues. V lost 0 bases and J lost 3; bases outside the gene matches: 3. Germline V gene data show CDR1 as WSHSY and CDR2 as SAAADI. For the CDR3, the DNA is TGCGCCAGCAGTGAGTCGCCGGGAGGGAAAGAGACCCAGTACTTC. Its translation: CASSESPGGKETQYF.

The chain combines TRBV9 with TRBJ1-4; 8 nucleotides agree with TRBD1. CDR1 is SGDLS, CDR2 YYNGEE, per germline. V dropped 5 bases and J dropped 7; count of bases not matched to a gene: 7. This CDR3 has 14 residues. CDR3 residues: CASSAGGSSEKLFF. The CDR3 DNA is TGTGCCAGCAGTGCAGGGGGCTCGAGTGAAAAACTGTTTTTT.

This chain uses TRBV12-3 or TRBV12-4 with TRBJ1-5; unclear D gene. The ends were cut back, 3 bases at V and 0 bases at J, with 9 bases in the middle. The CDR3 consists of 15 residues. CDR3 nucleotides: TGTGCCAGCAGTTTTGAGGGAAATAGCAATCAGCCCCAGCATTTT. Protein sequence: CASSFEGNSNQPQHF.